This T cell receptor beta chain appears in the sequencing data of a study of tumor-infiltrating lymphocytes in primary liver carcinoma. Overall study: The study enrolled male and female patients aged 30 to 69 years. Stage T1-T3 N0M0 tumors measured roughly 4 to 11 cm at most. General observations from the study: The study found tumor-adjacent and tumor-blood pairs overlapped less than tumor region pairs. A significantly higher top-250-clone fraction was found in tumors than in blood (p = 0.039).

The V gene's germline CDR1 is ENHRY and CDR2 SYGVKD. V was clipped by 0 bases and J by 0 bases, with 8 bases between them. The CDR3 is 15 amino acids. For this clonotype: Its matching antigen is unknown. Since a much larger clone is just one base distant, this may be a read error. No conserved phenylalanine or tryptophan is present at the end of the CDR3, so a read error is the likely explanation.

RNA isolated from unsorted whole blood supplied the blood RNA, with germline DNA also extracted. The investigators made TCR beta cDNA from about 500 ng total RNA, using a constant-region primer. Employing slightly modified ARM-PCR, three nested multiplex PCR rounds were run, and these gave rise to the TCR beta libraries. Each of the first two PCR rounds ran nine to ten cycles with TRBV1-TRBV30 forward and C-beta reverse primers. Each CDR3 protein is one row after TCRdb ran MiXCR on the multiplex PCR reads. In the table there are about 300,000 distinct CDR3 sequences, 50% to 70% of which are singletons.

The gene calls are TRBV10-3 and TRBJ1-2; no clear D. The sequence derives from a man between 35 and 55 years old with primary liver carcinoma and hepatitis B virus infection. Sequencing was done on a sample of peripheral blood. CDR3 DNA sequence: TGTGCCATCAGTGAGTCGATGGCAGCTAACTATGGCTACACCTCC. Residues: CAISESMAANYGYTS.